Listed below are T cell receptor beta chains from one sample, sequenced in a study of CD4 T cells in relation to SARS-CoV-2 and coronaviruses. No cognate antigen is known for these TCRs. The method was immunoSEQ multiplex PCR; TCRdb's version includes in-frame clones alone and lacks a portion of them. The data hold about 28,000 clones, with about 80% observed a single time. Sequencing was done on a sample of CD4+ T cells from PBMCs, cultured in vitro. These receptors were taken from a human donor in good health. Each CDR3 is given with its conserved first and last residue. D genes are given only for firm matches. Only some rows state a clone size, as once, few, many or a class for expanded clones.

d_call,clone_size,j_call,v_call,cdr3_aa,cdr3_nt
-,-,TRBJ1-1,TRBV6-2/TRBV6-3,CASSLTGFLMNTEAFF,TGTGCCAGCAGTCTAACAGGGTTCTTGATGAACACTGAAGCTTTCTTT
TRBD1,once,TRBJ1-4,TRBV7-8,CASSLAATGGNEKLFF,TGTGCCAGCAGCTTAGCGGCGACAGGGGGTAATGAAAAACTGTTTTTT
-,-,TRBJ2-3,TRBV5-1,CASSLDGTPRDTQYF,TGCGCCAGCAGCTTGGACGGGACACCTAGAGATACGCAGTATTTT
TRBD1,-,TRBJ2-7,TRBV11-1,CASSALLGTAYEQYF,TGTGCCAGCAGCGCGCTGTTAGGGACAGCCTACGAGCAGTACTTC
-,large,TRBJ2-7,TRBV28,CASSSSHSYEQYF,TGTGCCAGCAGCTCCAGCCACTCCTACGAGCAGTACTTC
TRBD2,-,TRBJ2-1,TRBV27,CASSFSGGPYEQFF,TGTGCCAGCAGTTTCAGCGGGGGGCCCTATGAGCAGTTCTTC
-,-,TRBJ2-1,TRBV4-3,CASSQVPDGWNEQFF,TGCGCCAGCAGCCAAGTCCCAGACGGTTGGAATGAGCAGTTCTTC
TRBD2,-,TRBJ2-1,TRBV14,CASSQPASGRVYNEQFF,TGTGCCAGCAGCCAACCTGCCAGCGGGAGGGTATACAATGAGCAGTTCTTC
TRBD1,-,TRBJ2-2,TRBV6-7,CASSYRTGETGELFF,TGTGCCAGCAGTTACCGGACAGGGGAAACCGGGGAGCTGTTTTTT
-,-,TRBJ1-1,TRBV11-3,CASSLGFGATEAFF,TGTGCCAGCAGCTTAGGCTTTGGGGCCACTGAAGCTTTCTTT
TRBD1,-,TRBJ2-6,TRBV19,CASSGLRDRVASGANVLTF,TGTGCCAGTAGTGGGCTCCGAGACAGGGTGGCCTCTGGGGCCAACGTCCTGACTTTC
-,-,TRBJ1-6,TRBV9,CASSGEAGWGSPLHF,TGTGCCAGCAGCGGGGAAGCCGGCTGGGGATCACCCCTCCACTTT
-,-,TRBJ2-5,TRBV21-1,CASRDGFQETQYF,TGTGCCAGCCGGGACGGTTTTCAAGAGACCCAGTACTTC
-,-,TRBJ2-7,TRBV6-2/TRBV6-3,CASSYDFYEQYF,TGTGCCAGCAGTTACGACTTCTACGAGCAGTACTTC
TRBD1,-,TRBJ2-7,TRBV5-1,CASSFQTGAGYEQYF,TGCGCCAGCAGCTTTCAGACAGGGGCGGGGTACGAGCAGTACTTC
TRBD1,-,TRBJ1-2,TRBV3-1/TRBV3-2,CASSQEDRAPYGYTF,TGTGCCAGCAGCCAAGAGGACAGGGCCCCCTATGGCTACACCTTC
TRBD1,-,TRBJ1-1,TRBV7-2,CASSPQGTGYTEAFF,TGTGCCAGCAGCCCCCAAGGGACAGGGTACACTGAAGCTTTCTTT
TRBD2,medium-sized,TRBJ2-3,TRBV19,CASWDYIDTQYF,TGTGCCTCCTGGGACTACATCGATACGCAGTATTTT
-,-,TRBJ2-5,TRBV24-1,CATSAGGAYETQYF,TGTGCCACCAGCGCCGGTGGGGCGTATGAGACCCAGTACTTC
-,-,TRBJ1-1,TRBV28,CASSLYLEAFF,TGTGCCAGCAGTTTATATCTTGAAGCTTTCTTT
TRBD2,-,TRBJ2-3,TRBV7-8,CASSPRLAGGEDTQYF,TGTGCCAGCAGCCCGAGACTAGCGGGAGGGGAAGATACGCAGTATTTT
TRBD1,-,TRBJ1-1,TRBV4-1,CASSRAQGAPTEAFF,TGCGCCAGCAGCCGAGCCCAGGGGGCGCCCACTGAAGCTTTCTTT
-,-,TRBJ2-5,TRBV5-6,CASSRALGETQYF,TGTGCCAGCAGCCGGGCCCTGGGGGAGACCCAGTACTTC
-,-,TRBJ1-4,TRBV12-3/TRBV12-4,CASTLGWGGKLFF,TGTGCCAGCACTTTGGGTTGGGGTGGAAAACTGTTTTTT
-,-,TRBJ1-5,TRBV2,CASSEASGRSNQPQHF,TGTGCCAGCAGTGAAGCGTCGGGTAGGAGCAATCAGCCCCAGCATTTT
-,-,TRBJ2-1,TRBV14,CASSRRPSPEQFF,TGTGCCAGCAGCCGCCGACCGAGTCCTGAGCAGTTCTTC
TRBD1,-,TRBJ2-7,TRBV3-1/TRBV3-2,CASSRQGEYEQYF,TGTGCCAGCAGCCGACAGGGGGAGTACGAGCAGTACTTC
TRBD2,-,TRBJ2-7,TRBV5-1,CASSLELAGGIDEQYF,TGCGCCAGCAGCTTGGAACTAGCGGGAGGGATCGACGAGCAGTACTTC
TRBD2,-,TRBJ2-7,TRBV6-2/TRBV6-3,CASTPLAGGLSYEQYF,TGTGCCAGCACCCCACTGGCGGGGGGCCTCTCCTACGAGCAGTACTTC
-,once,TRBJ2-7,TRBV2,CASSEVMDSHYEQYF,TGTGCCAGCAGTGAAGTTATGGACAGCCACTACGAGCAGTACTTC
-,-,TRBJ2-3,TRBV2,CASRALLATSTDTQYF,TGTGCCAGCAGGGCCTTACTAGCAACCAGCACAGATACGCAGTATTTT
-,-,TRBJ2-3,TRBV5-4,CASSFGGATDTQYF,TGTGCCAGCAGCTTCGGGGGCGCGACAGATACGCAGTATTTT
-,-,TRBJ2-2,TRBV4-3,CASSQGGTNLELFF,TGCGCCAGCAGCCAAGGCGGGACAAATCTGGAGCTGTTTTTT
-,-,TRBJ2-6,TRBV7-2,CASSLVVRSSGANVLTF,TGTGCCAGCAGCTTAGTTGTACGGTCCTCTGGGGCCAACGTCCTGACTTTC
TRBD2,-,TRBJ2-3,TRBV7-9,CASSGGGARDYTDTQYF,TGTGCCAGCAGCGGGGGGGGTGCGCGGGACTACACAGATACGCAGTATTTT
-,-,TRBJ1-2,TRBV19,CASSKTGHYGYTF,TGTGCCAGTAGTAAGACAGGCCACTATGGCTACACCTTC
TRBD2,few,TRBJ2-1,TRBV12-5,CASGAGTSGDNEQFF,TGTGCTAGTGGTGCCGGGACTAGCGGGGATAATGAGCAGTTCTTC
TRBD1,-,TRBJ2-7,TRBV19,CASSRTGVALHEQYF,TGTGCCAGTAGTCGGACAGGGGTCGCCCTCCACGAGCAGTACTTC
-,-,TRBJ2-5,TRBV21-1,CASIFVTETQYF,TGTGCCAGCATATTCGTTACGGAGACCCAGTACTTC